This T cell receptor beta chain was captured by sequencing in a study of CD8+ T cells in alopecia areata. The CDR3 spans 16 residues. Germline V gene data show CDR1 as SGHVS and CDR2 as FQNEAQ. J was trimmed by 0 bases and V by 5 bases; bases with no gene match: 7. This sample's treatment: oral pan-JAK inhibitor, 5-10 mg twice daily. Whole-study results and caveats: Under tofacitinib, fewer expanded CD8+ clones appeared among the top 100 scalp clones.

As regards this clone: Its specificity is not known.

RNA, once extracted, was reverse transcribed into cDNA for use as the sequencing template. The repertoire was sequenced with immunoSEQ multiplex PCR; TCRdb's copy has only in-frame clones and lacks some. The sample yields about 92,000 clones, 44% seen once. The input for sequencing was CD8+ T cells sorted from blood, taken at week 24, from a patient treated with tofacitinib. This clonotype was obtained from a human donor with alopecia areata. The chain is built from TRBV7-8 and TRBJ1-2, with 9 positions matching TRBD1. CDR3 sequence reads: CASSSGTGPTNYGYTF. CDR3 bases: TGTGCCAGCAGCAGCGGGACAGGGCCCACTAACTATGGCTACACCTTC.